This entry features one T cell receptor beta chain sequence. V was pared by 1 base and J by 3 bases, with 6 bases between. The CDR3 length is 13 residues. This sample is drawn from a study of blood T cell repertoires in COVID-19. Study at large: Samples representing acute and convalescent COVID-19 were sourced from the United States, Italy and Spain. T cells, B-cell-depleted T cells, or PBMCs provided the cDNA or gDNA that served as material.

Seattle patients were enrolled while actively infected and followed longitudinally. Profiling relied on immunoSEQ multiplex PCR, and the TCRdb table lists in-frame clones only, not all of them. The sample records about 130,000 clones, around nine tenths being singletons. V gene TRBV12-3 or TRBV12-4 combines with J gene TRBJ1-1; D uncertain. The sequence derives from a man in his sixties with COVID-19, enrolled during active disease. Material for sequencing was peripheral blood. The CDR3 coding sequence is TGTGCCAGCAGTTTAGTATCAGACACTGAAGCTTTCTTT. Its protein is CASSLVSDTEAFF.